A single sample is the source of the 28 T cell receptor beta chains below, sequenced in a study of T cells after somatic rescue of genetic block. Sequencing used immunoSEQ multiplex PCR; TCRdb keeps in-frame clones, though not all of them. This table holds some 9,100 clones, roughly 74% found once. The sequencing input was peripheral blood mononuclear cells (PBMCs). All receptors come from a boy younger than 18.

The rearrangement uses TRBV5-4 and TRBJ2-7, with 9 bases lining up with TRBD1. Per the germline V gene, CDR1 is SGHNT and CDR2 is YYREEE (reference sequence). V dropped 4 bases and J dropped 5; count of bases not matched to a gene: 10. This CDR3 has 15 amino acids. The CDR3 region is CASSTSGTGTHEQYF. The CDR3 DNA reads TGTGCCAGCAGCACTTCCGGGACAGGGACCCACGAGCAGTACTTC.

This chain connects TRBV19 to TRBJ1-1; no firm D call. The V and J ends lost 1 base and 8 bases respectively, with 14 bases between them. The CDR3 sequence is 14 residues long. From germline, CDR1 is LNHDA and CDR2 SQIVND (reference sequence). Here the CDR3 reads CASSIAVRTTEAFF. CDR3 sequence (DNA): TGTGCCAGTAGTATAGCGGTCCGGACTACCGAAGCTTTCTTT.

The table lists this clone with a few counts. The chain employs TRBV5-1 and TRBJ2-1, with 7 nucleotides matching TRBD2. This CDR3 is built from 15 residues. The junction had 4 bases not matched to a gene; V was cut back by 0 bases and J by 4 bases. Germline CDR1 reads SGHRS; CDR2 reads YFSETQ. The CDR3 DNA is TGCGCCAGCAGCTTGGTGGCTAGCGGATACAATGAGCAGTTCTTC. Encoded protein: CASSLVASGYNEQFF.

J is TRBJ1-4 and V is TRBV6-5, with a weak D call TRBD1 (5 bases). This CDR3 comprises 15 residues. The ends were cut back, 0 bases at V and 7 bases at J, with 12 bases in the middle. Germline CDR1 and CDR2: MNHEY and SVGAGI. CDR3 sequence: CASSYSPRVGEKLFF. Written as DNA, the CDR3 is TGTGCCAGCAGTTACTCTCCCAGGGTGGGTGAAAAACTGTTTTTT.

The chain recombines TRBV5-8 with TRBJ2-7, with 8 bases fitting TRBD2. The CDR3 sequence is 16 residues long. The V gene's germline CDR1 is SGHTS and CDR2 YDEGEE. V shed 3 bases, J shed 2 bases, and the junction held 10 bases outside the gene matches. The CDR3 bases are TGTGCCAGCAGCTCCTGGGGGCGGGAGGTAGCCTACGAGCAGTACTTC. This codes for CASSSWGREVAYEQYF.

The chain combines TRBV25-1 with TRBJ1-2; 7 bases are a match to TRBD1. The CDR3 contains 15 residues. The ends lost 4 bases at V and 0 bases at J; junction bases unmatched: 5. The germline V gene has CDR1 MGHDK and CDR2 SYGVNS. CDR3 sequence (DNA): TGTGCCAGCAGTGCACAGGGGTTAGCTAACTATGGCTACACCTTC. Its translation is CASSAQGLANYGYTF.

This clone came up a few times. The genes are TRBV5-1 and TRBJ1-1; D not certain. In germline, CDR1 is SGHRS, CDR2 YFSETQ. Trimming shortened V by 1 base and J by 0 bases, and 7 bases separated the two germline ends. The CDR3 extends over 14 amino acids. This CDR3 reads CASSLRVLNTEAFF. The DNA of the CDR3 is TGCGCCAGCAGCTTGAGGGTTTTGAACACTGAAGCTTTCTTT.

The chain recombines TRBV19 with TRBJ1-5, with a possible D match to TRBD1 (5 bases). The CDR3 runs to 16 residues. V lost 0 bases and J 0 bases, leaving 9 bases between the germline ends. CDR1 is LNHDA, CDR2 SQIVND, per germline (reference sequence). Here the CDR3 DNA reads TGTGCCAGTAGTATAGAACGGGGGTTTAGCAATCAGCCCCAGCATTTT. Its translation: CASSIERGFSNQPQHF.

This clone has a handful of counts. V usage is TRBV11-3 and J usage is TRBJ2-7; 9 bases fit TRBD1. V shed 1 base and J 1 base; nucleotides not matched to a gene: 11. Per the germline V gene, CDR1 is SGHNT and CDR2 is YENEEA. The CDR3 loop spans 18 amino acids. For the CDR3, the DNA is TGTGCCAGCAGCTTAGGACAGGGGGACCAGCGGATTTCCTACGAGCAGTACTTC. Translation: CASSLGQGDQRISYEQYF.

The gene calls are TRBV5-1 and TRBJ2-5; D gene unclear. This CDR3 region has 14 residues. From germline, CDR1 is SGHRS and CDR2 YFSETQ. V dropped 0 bases and J dropped 1 base, with 7 bases sitting between them. CDR3 region: CASSLGSSQETQYF. DNA for the CDR3: TGCGCCAGCAGCTTGGGGTCCTCCCAAGAGACCCAGTACTTC.

The chain couples TRBV15 to TRBJ2-2, with D maybe TRBD2 (5 bases). CDR1 is LNHNV, CDR2 YYDKDF, per germline (reference sequence). The CDR3 runs 16 residues. V was clipped by 0 bases and J by 7 bases, with 15 bases between them. The CDR3 spells CATSRDRDYPHGELFF. The CDR3 DNA sequence: TGTGCCACCAGCAGAGATCGAGACTATCCCCACGGGGAGCTGTTTTTT.

This clone was seen a single time. J is TRBJ2-7 and V is TRBV28; no definite D call. The CDR3 is 16 residues long. Deletions cut 6 bases from V and 1 base from J, with 19 bases between. Per germline, CDR1 MDHEN and CDR2 SYDVKM. The CDR3 DNA sequence: TGTGCCAGCAGCCTCCTGAGGAAGGCCCTATCCTACGAGCAGTACTTC. Translating gives CASSLLRKALSYEQYF. The full variable domain, completed using reference TRBV28 and TRBJ2-7, is DVKVTQSSRYLVKRTGEKVFLECVQDMDHENMFWYRQDPGLGLRLIYFSYDVKMKEKGDIPEGYSVSREKKERFSLILESASTNQTSMYLCASSLLRKALSYEQYFGPGTRLTVT.

This clone was seen just once. CDR3 DNA: TGTGCCAGCAGCGGGACAGGAGGGGACTACGAGCAGTACTTC. Translation gives CASSGTGGDYEQYF. J is TRBJ2-7 and V is TRBV9, with D possibly TRBD1 on 7 matching bases. CDR1 is SGDLS, CDR2 YYNGEE, per germline. The ends were cut back, 3 bases at V and 3 bases at J, with 13 bases in the middle. This CDR3 comprises 14 residues.

The chain has TRBV5-1 and TRBJ2-3; 7 bases agree with TRBD1. The CDR3 spans 15 residues. Germline V gene lookup returns CDR1 SGHRS and CDR2 YFSETQ. Losses at the gene ends were 4 bases for V and 2 bases for J; bases not matched to a gene: 7. CDR3 coding DNA: TGCGCCAGCAGCACACCGGGGACAGTCACAGATACGCAGTATTTT. Encoded protein: CASSTPGTVTDTQYF.

The chain carries TRBV11-2 and TRBJ2-7; D remains unclear. This CDR3 contains 12 residues. Per germline, CDR1 SGHAT and CDR2 FQNNGV. Trimming left V 5 bases short and J 0 bases short, with 5 bases between. The CDR3 protein is CASSRSSYEQYF. The DNA for the CDR3 is TGTGCCAGCAGCCGCTCCTCCTACGAGCAGTACTTC.

The chain is built from TRBV11-2 and TRBJ2-7; D may be TRBD1 (8 bases). CDR3 size: 16 residues. V was clipped by 5 bases and J by 3 bases, with 20 bases between them. Germline-derived CDR1 and CDR2 are SGHAT and FQNNGV. Written as DNA, the CDR3 is TGTGCCAGCAGCCCCCTGACAGGGGCGGGGGTCTACGAGCAGTACTTC. It specifies CASSPLTGAGVYEQYF.

J is TRBJ2-4 and V is TRBV18, with D hard to call. V gave up 4 bases and J gave up 4 bases, with 14 bases separating them. CDR3 length equals 15 residues. Germline values: CDR1 KGHSH, CDR2 LQKENI. The CDR3 sequence: CASSLLEAQKNIQYF. The CDR3 region has the DNA TGTGCCAGCTCACTCCTTGAAGCACAGAAAAACATTCAGTACTTC.

This chain uses TRBV6-5 with TRBJ2-1; possibly TRBD1 for D (6 bases). Germline loops: CDR1 MNHEY, CDR2 SVGAGI. The CDR3 loop spans 15 amino acids. V lost 0 bases to trimming and J lost 7 bases, with 13 bases between them. The CDR3 region is CASSYSHRAGNEQFF. The CDR3 bases are TGTGCCAGCAGTTACTCGCACAGGGCCGGGAATGAGCAGTTCTTC.

The V and J genes are TRBV25-1 and TRBJ2-3; no clear D. V was cut by 6 bases and J by 0 bases, with 7 bases left in between. This CDR3 contains 13 residues. The V gene's germline CDR1 is MGHDK and CDR2 SYGVNS. Here the CDR3 reads CASREHSTDTQYF. CDR3 DNA: TGTGCCAGCAGAGAACACAGCACAGATACGCAGTATTTT. The full variable domain, with the rest looked up from reference TRBV25-1 and TRBJ2-3, is EADIYQTPRYLVIGTGKKITLECSQTMGHDKMYWYQQDPGMELHLIHYSYGVNSTEKGDLSSESTVSRIRTEHFPLTLESARPSHTSQYLCASREHSTDTQYFGPGTRLTVL.

The chain carries TRBV27 and TRBJ2-5, with D perhaps matching TRBD1 (7 bases). The end of the DNA aligns better with TRBJ2-7, so the J call may be wrong. The germline gives CDR1 MNHEY, CDR2 SMNVEV (reference sequence). CDR3 length: 13 amino acids. The CDR3 bases are TGTGCCAGCAGGATGACAGGGAGGTACGAGCAGTACTTC. Its protein product is CASRMTGRYEQYF.

The chain employs TRBV2 and TRBJ2-7; D may be TRBD2 (6 bases). V lost 6 bases and J lost 4, with 10 bases in between. This CDR3 is 12 amino acids long. Germline loops: CDR1 SNHLY, CDR2 FYNNEI. CDR3 protein: CASREGFYEQYF. The DNA of the CDR3 is TGTGCCAGCAGGGAGGGGTTTTACGAGCAGTACTTC.

The DNA for the CDR3 is TGTGCCAGCAGCCCGGGTGCGGGGGGCCATCAAGAGACCCAGTACTTC. It codes for CASSPGAGGHQETQYF. The chain employs TRBV11-2 and TRBJ2-5; 8 nucleotides align to TRBD2. Trimming cost V 5 bases and J 2 bases; bases outside gene matches: 10. Per germline, CDR1 SGHAT and CDR2 FQNNGV. This CDR3 spans 16 amino acids. Combining the CDR3 with reference TRBV11-2 and TRBJ2-5 gives the whole variable domain EAGVAQSPRYKIIEKRQSVAFWCNPISGHATLYWYQQILGQGPKLLIQFQNNGVVDDSQLPKDRFSAERLKGVDSTLKIQPAKLEDSAVYLCASSPGAGGHQETQYFGPGTRLLVL.

The chain links TRBV30 to TRBJ2-1; weak D call: TRBD1 (6 bases). Trimming pared 0 bases from V and 0 bases from J, leaving 12 bases between. CDR3 size: 16 residues. Germline CDR1 GTSNPN, CDR2 SVGIG (reference sequence). Here the CDR3 DNA reads TGTGCCTGGAGTGTACCAGGGGCGAGCTCCTACAATGAGCAGTTCTTC. The encoded protein is CAWSVPGASSYNEQFF.

The chain is built from TRBV29-1 and TRBJ2-7; TRBD1 matches 8 bases. The CDR3 runs to 12 residues. V shed 7 bases, J shed 2 bases, and the junction held 4 bases outside the gene matches. Germline V gene sequence: CDR1 SQVTM, CDR2 ANQGSEA. The CDR3 is CSARTGTYEQYF. The CDR3 DNA sequence: TGCAGCGCCCGGACAGGGACCTACGAGCAGTACTTC.

This chain uses TRBV14 with TRBJ1-2, with D tentatively TRBD1 (5 bases). The V gene's germline CDR1 is SGHDN and CDR2 FVKESK. V lost 7 bases and J lost 0, with 21 bases in between. The CDR3 runs 17 residues. The CDR3 protein is CASMPSPGYLPNYGYTF. For the CDR3, the DNA is TGTGCCAGCATGCCGAGTCCAGGGTACCTCCCTAACTATGGCTACACCTTC.

The CDR3 DNA sequence: TGTGCCAGCAGCTTAGTGGGGATCCAAGGCTACACCTTC. Translation gives CASSLVGIQGYTF. The V call is TRBV13, the J call TRBJ1-2, with D unclear. The CDR3 sequence is 13 residues long. V lost 1 base to trimming and J lost 8 bases, with 11 bases between them. Germline V gene data show CDR1 as PRHDT and CDR2 as FYEKMQ (reference sequence).

This clone has a handful of counts. The chain combines TRBV9 with TRBJ1-6, with D unresolved. Between the trimmed V and J ends, which lost 4 bases and 6 bases, there was a span of 11 bases. Germline assignment: CDR1 SGDLS and CDR2 YYNGEE. This CDR3 has 14 residues. CDR3 sequence: CASSPRRTNSPLHF. As DNA, the CDR3 is TGTGCCAGCAGCCCCCGACGGACTAATTCACCCCTCCACTTT. The whole variable domain, filled in from reference TRBV9 and TRBJ1-6, reads DSGVTQTPKHLITATGQRVTLRCSPRSGDLSVYWYQQSLDQGLQFLIQYYNGEERAKGNILERFSAQQFPDLHSELNLSSLELGDSALYFCASSPRRTNSPLHFGNGTRLTVT.

This chain joins TRBV6-5 and TRBJ2-3, with 8 bases matching TRBD2. Germline-derived CDR1 and CDR2 are MNHEY and SVGAGI. The CDR3 has 16 residues. The V segment lost 2 bases and the J segment 0 bases; nucleotides outside the gene matches: 4. The CDR3, as DNA: TGTGCCAGCAGTTACGGGCTAGCGGGTAGCACAGATACGCAGTATTTT. Its protein is CASSYGLAGSTDTQYF.